Below, 14 T cell receptor beta chains from the same sample are listed, as sequenced in a study of control samples from healthy donors and cancer patients. The data were produced by immunoSEQ multiplex PCR, yet TCRdb's version contains in-frame clones alone and is incomplete. The sample includes over 80,000 clones, approximately 82% of them seen just once. The sample was blood. The source of these receptors is a man in his 60s in good health.

Written as DNA, the CDR3 is TGTGCCTGGGGGACGGGACAGGGACAGAAAGAGACCCAGTACTTC. This encodes CAWGTGQGQKETQYF. The chain joins TRBV30 to TRBJ2-5; 9 nucleotides agree with TRBD1. The CDR3 length is 15 residues. The germline gives CDR1 GTSNPN, CDR2 SVGIG (reference sequence). J was trimmed by 3 bases and V by 5 bases; bases with no gene match: 10.

This clone has only one observation. This chain connects TRBV14 to TRBJ1-2; possible D gene TRBD1, 5 bases. Per germline, CDR1 SGHDN and CDR2 FVKESK. The CDR3 loop spans 15 amino acids. V was cut by 5 bases and J by 5 bases, with 18 bases left in between. CDR3 residues: CASSARAGWGYGYTF. As DNA, the CDR3 is TGTGCCAGCAGCGCCCGTGCAGGGTGGGGGTATGGCTACACCTTC. The full variable domain, in which reference TRBV14 and TRBJ1-2 provide the parts outside the CDR3, is EAGVTQFPSHSVIEKGQTVTLRCDPISGHDNLYWYRRVMGKEIKFLLHFVKESKQDESGMPNNRFLAERTGGTYSTLKVQPAELEDSGVYFCASSARAGWGYGYTFGSGTRLTVV.

This clone has a single count. The gene calls are TRBV5-4 and TRBJ2-7, with 8 bases aligning to TRBD1. The CDR3 consists of 15 residues. J gave up 4 bases and V 4 bases, and 10 bases lay outside the gene matches. Germline V gene lookup returns CDR1 SGHNT and CDR2 YYREEE (reference sequence). As DNA, the CDR3 is TGTGCCAGCAGCCCCGGGACAGGCGTTTTATACGAGCAGTACTTC. Translation: CASSPGTGVLYEQYF.

This clone was seen only once. V gene TRBV29-1 combines with J gene TRBJ2-1, with 7 bases identical to TRBD2. Trimming at V came to 3 bases and at J to 0 bases, leaving 2 bases not matched to a gene. The CDR3 has 14 residues. Germline CDR1 SQVTM, CDR2 ANQGSEA. This chain's CDR3 is CSVEGGSSYNEQFF. The DNA of the CDR3 is TGCAGCGTTGAGGGCGGGAGCTCCTACAATGAGCAGTTCTTC.

The CDR3: CASSFTGEGSYEQYF. For the CDR3, the DNA is TGCGCCAGCAGCTTTACAGGGGAAGGATCCTACGAGCAGTACTTC. V usage is TRBV5-1 and J usage is TRBJ2-7; 7 bases align to TRBD1. The CDR3 consists of 15 residues. The germline CDR1 and CDR2 sequences are SGHRS and YFSETQ. V shed 2 bases, J shed 1 base, and the junction held 6 bases outside the gene matches. Filled out from reference TRBV5-1 and TRBJ2-7, the complete variable domain reads KAGVTQTPRYLIKTRGQQVTLSCSPISGHRSVSWYQQTPGQGLQFLFEYFSETQRNKGNFPGRFSGRQFSNSRSEMNVSTLELGDSALYLCASSFTGEGSYEQYFGPGTRLTVT.

The chain joins TRBV10-2 to TRBJ1-4; D is perhaps TRBD1 (5 bases). Trimming left V 6 bases short and J 3 bases short, with 20 bases between. CDR3 length: 17 amino acids. Germline V gene lookup returns CDR1 WSHSY and CDR2 SAAADI. The CDR3 nucleotides are TGCGCCAGCAGGGGACCGGGGTCTGTTACGGCTAATGAAAAACTGTTTTTT. This codes for CASRGPGSVTANEKLFF.

This chain uses TRBV5-1 with TRBJ2-3, with D uncertain. Trimming left V 4 bases short and J 2 bases short, with 11 bases between. The CDR3 consists of 14 residues. Per germline, CDR1 SGHRS and CDR2 YFSETQ. The CDR3 coding sequence is TGCGCCAGCAGCCCGGCGGCAGACACAGATACGCAGTATTTT. Translating it yields CASSPAADTDTQYF. The whole variable domain, filled in from reference TRBV5-1 and TRBJ2-3, reads KAGVTQTPRYLIKTRGQQVTLSCSPISGHRSVSWYQQTPGQGLQFLFEYFSETQRNKGNFPGRFSGRQFSNSRSEMNVSTLELGDSALYLCASSPAADTDTQYFGPGTRLTVL.

V is TRBV5-5 and J is TRBJ1-5, with D possibly TRBD1 on 6 matching bases. The V end was cut by 0 bases, the J end by 0 bases, with 19 bases between. Germline-derived CDR1 and CDR2 are SGHKS and YYEKEE (reference sequence). The CDR3 consists of 19 residues. CDR3 in amino acids: CASSLEVLGRGLSNQPQHF. DNA of the CDR3: TGTGCCAGCAGCTTGGAGGTTCTGGGCAGGGGCCTTAGCAATCAGCCCCAGCATTTT.

The chain carries TRBV30 and TRBJ1-5; TRBD1 matches at 11 bases. CDR1 GTSNPN and CDR2 SVGIG come from the germline V gene (reference sequence). The V gene end was trimmed by 1 base and the J gene end by 6 bases; junction bases not matched to a gene: 2. The CDR3 loop spans 14 amino acids. CDR3 protein: CAWSGGTGGQPQHF. DNA of the CDR3: TGTGCCTGGAGTGGAGGGACAGGGGGTCAGCCCCAGCATTTT.

The J gene is TRBJ1-4, the V gene TRBV5-4; TRBD1 is a possible D gene (5 bases). The CDR3 spans 17 residues. Germline CDR1 SGHNT, CDR2 YYREEE (reference sequence). The germline V and J ends were trimmed by 2 bases and 2 bases, with 16 bases remaining between them. CDR3 protein: CASSLLGAFTTNEKLFF. CDR3 sequence (DNA): TGTGCCAGCAGCTTATTAGGGGCATTTACGACTAATGAAAAACTGTTTTTT. Drawing the rest from reference TRBV5-4 and TRBJ1-4, the complete variable domain is ETGVTQSPTHLIKTRGQQVTLRCSSQSGHNTVSWYQQALGQGPQFIFQYYREEENGRGNFPPRFSGLQFPNYSSELNVNALELDDSALYLCASSLLGAFTTNEKLFFGSGTQLSVL.

The chain has TRBV3-1 (or the pseudogene TRBV3-2) and TRBJ2-7, with D maybe TRBD2 (6 bases). Trimming pared 4 bases from V and 2 bases from J, leaving 21 bases between. CDR1 is LGHDT, CDR2 YNNKEL, per germline (reference sequence). The CDR3 is 17 residues long. The CDR3 protein is CASSPGGAGRGTYEQYF. For the CDR3, the DNA is TGTGCCAGCAGCCCAGGTGGGGCGGGACGGGGGACCTACGAGCAGTACTTC.

The rearrangement links TRBV27 to TRBJ1-1; 9 positions match TRBD1. The CDR3 loop spans 13 amino acids. The ends lost 5 bases at V and 8 bases at J; junction bases unmatched: 6. CDR1 and CDR2 from the germline V gene are MNHEY and SMNVEV (reference sequence). The CDR3 region is CASSRRQGGEAFF. The CDR3 region has the DNA TGTGCCAGCAGTCGAAGACAGGGGGGCGAAGCTTTCTTT.

V and J are TRBV18 and TRBJ2-7; 8 nucleotides match TRBD1. The germline CDR1 and CDR2 sequences are KGHSH and LQKENI. The trim removed 3 bases at V and 7 bases at J, leaving 11 bases unmatched. The CDR3 consists of 15 residues. DNA for the CDR3: TGTGCCAGCTCACCCGGGACAGGATCCCGGGGAGAGCAGTACTTC. It specifies CASSPGTGSRGEQYF. The full variable domain, with the rest looked up from reference TRBV18 and TRBJ2-7, is NAGVMQNPRHLVRRRGQEARLRCSPMKGHSHVYWYRQLPEEGLKFMVYLQKENIIDESGMPKERFSAEFPKEGPSILRIQQVVRGDSAAYFCASSPGTGSRGEQYFGPGTRLTVT.

The chain carries TRBV4-2 and TRBJ1-4, with D possibly being TRBD1 (5 bases). Deletions cut 1 base from V and 3 bases from J, with 15 bases between. This CDR3 contains 17 residues. Germline V gene data show CDR1 as LGHNA and CDR2 as YNFKEQ. This CDR3 is CASSQGGLQLANEKLFF. The CDR3 coding sequence is TGTGCCAGCAGCCAAGGGGGCCTGCAACTGGCTAATGAAAAACTGTTTTTT.